This T cell receptor beta chain emerged from a study of blood T cell repertoires in COVID-19. Turning to the study itself: In each case, the material was cDNA or gDNA derived from T cells, B-cell-depleted T cells, or PBMCs.

Original processing methods: The authors estimated nucleated cell counts from reference gene primer amplification. The method was immunoSEQ multiplex PCR; TCRdb's version includes in-frame clones alone and lacks a portion of them. V and J calls and clone size are those listed in that table; D and trimming were worked out from the DNA. The sample holds some 190,000 clones, almost 85% seen once. V dropped 7 bases and J dropped 0 bases, with 13 bases sitting between them. Germline V gene data show CDR1 as SNHLY and CDR2 as FYNNEI. The CDR3 sequence is 14 residues long. The chain couples TRBV2 to TRBJ2-7; D perhaps matches TRBD1 (6 bases). The clonotype was recovered from a woman between 65 and 79 years old with active or convalescent COVID-19. The sample consisted of peripheral blood. The CDR3 nucleotides are TGTGCCAGCACCCCGTTGGACAGCTCCTACGAGCAGTACTTC. Amino acids: CASTPLDSSYEQYF.